This record looks at one T cell receptor (beta chain) sequence and its context. What antigen it recognizes has not been identified. No clone much larger than this one lies a single base away; base qualities are absent. The record originates from a study of cytomegalovirus exposure and HLA in healthy donors (dated by TCRdb to about 2017). Turning to the overall study: According to an earlier analysis of a few hundred of the donors, about 170 million T cells yielded 120 million or so unique TCR beta sequences and about 280 Gb of sequence data. Approximately 310 gigabases of sequencing data and 70 million to 85 million unique TCR sequences were included in an early release covering roughly 600 HLA-typed donors. Of the roughly 400 genotyped donors, 75% to 85% were placed in the genetic ancestry cluster associated with self-reported Caucasian donors. The study aimed to test whether signatures of past pathogen exposure could be identified by cataloging public T cell receptors. The T cell repertoires of 670 or so subjects were profiled by immunosequencing and related to cytomegalovirus serostatus. Along with the approximately 650-subject first cohort, a separate validation cohort of roughly 110 different subjects was used. The study combined high-throughput TCR immunosequencing, statistical association of individual TCRs with disease status, and machine learning to predict cytomegalovirus infection status. A later analysis re-examined previously published TCR beta repertoires from hundreds of donors and added high-resolution HLA genotyping to investigate patterns of TCR occurrence. Rather than using new phenotypic data, the later analysis identified candidate immune exposures from TCR beta sequences and from how often those sequences occurred across donors. In an earlier analysis of 587 of the donors, high-throughput TCR beta sequencing was used to judge whether each TCR beta V gene segment behaved as functional or pseudogenic. Donor age, sex, ethnicity and CMV serostatus were compiled together with the repertoire data. Genome-wide SNP genotypes for about 65% of the roughly 670 donors were used in a later genetic analysis, which treated that subset as a discovery cohort. All discovery cohort repertoires had been generated on a single sequencing platform. HLA typing included class I and class II loci at four-digit resolution. The number of donors typed differed by locus, with about 629-640 for A, B, C, DRB1 and DQB1, 522 for DQA1, some 570 for DPA1, and some 450 for DPB1. Because of strong linkage in the cohort, roughly 5 DR-DQ haplotypes were treated as single units for association and clustering. On average, around 200,000 unique TCR beta nucleotide sequences were sequenced per donor among some 420 genotyped donors of the cohort, with approximately 18% of those sequences being non-productive.

Including the terminal cysteine and phenylalanine, the CDR3 comprises 13 residues. Only CDR3 DNA remains: 39 bases, in frame from the first base. Relative to germline, V is missing 3 bases and J is missing 8 bases, with 5 bases of the junction outside any gene match. Reading the germline V gene (reference sequence) gives CDR1 MNHEY and CDR2 SMNVEV. Overall study results and their limits: A group of highly shared sequence variants was considered likely to be a technical artifact of the sequencing pipeline. Roughly uniform sequencing depth across donors was assumed in presence/absence analyses, although this assumption may not hold. A later analysis found that HLA-associated TCR beta chains were more clonally expanded and had lower generation probabilities than equally common non-associated chains. For the cohort, immune exposure information was limited to CMV serostatus. Because the 87-base-pair reads could not distinguish some IMGT-functional V segments, including TRBV6-2 and TRBV6-3, those segments were excluded. A further reported finding was that TCR beta sequences accurately predicted the HLA-A and HLA-B alleles for most subjects in the first cohort. A total of about 180 TCR beta chains were listed by the study as associated with cytomegalovirus. Strong co-occurrence of HLA alleles, especially DR and DQ, made assigning TCR associations to individual alleles difficult. Only TCR beta chains were sequenced in this cohort, and the absence of alpha or paired-chain data limited detectable features. A few of the identified cytomegalovirus-associated TCR beta chains were confirmed in vitro to be specific for cytomegalovirus antigens. At a false discovery rate of 0.05, a later analysis linked 15,000 to 20,000 TCR beta sequences to specific HLA alleles. A later analysis found that most CMV-associated TCR beta chains appeared HLA-restricted, with HLA associations seemingly driven largely by CMV exposure. According to a later analysis, TCR association rates differed among HLA loci, with DRB1 alleles showing the most associated TCRs and HLA-C alleles showing the fewest. Linkage disequilibrium might explain the correlated functional status among segregating V segments, but an unknown experimental factor could not be ruled out. Because HLA typing was missing for some donors at each locus, association tests included only the typed subset. Approximately 18 rarely observed V segments, including chromosome 9 orphons, were excluded from the earlier analysis of about 600 of the donors because counts were too low. In a later genetic analysis, fewer N-insertions in productive TCRs were reported among donors in an Asian-associated ancestry cluster than the approximately 670-donor mean. A later genetic analysis associated a missense DCLRE1C variant with V-gene and J-gene trimming of TCR beta chains, and an independent cohort replicated the association. The authors suggested that the approach could potentially be extended to other disease states and immunological phenotypes. The classifier was reported to diagnose cytomegalovirus status with high specificity and sensitivity in both the original and validation cohorts. While some public TCRs were present in many individuals, most TCR sequences turned up only very rarely across donors. Several of the top co-occurrence clusters appeared to be linked to parvovirus B19, influenza, CMV and Epstein-Barr virus, according to a later analysis. In an earlier analysis of around 600 of the donors, most TCR beta V segments appeared in productive rearrangements about 87% or about 30% of the time, broadly matching IMGT annotations.

Library preparation employed the immunoSEQ multiplex PCR assay. A mixture of 60 forward primers for TCR Vbeta segments and 13 reverse primers for TCR Jbeta segments was used in the multiplex PCR. A multiplex PCR assay on genomic DNA amplified the CDR3 region of rearranged TCR beta genes. Amplified TCR beta libraries were sequenced as 87-base-pair reads on the Illumina HiSeq System. The study's processing was this. In a later analysis, some 80 million unique TCR beta chains were counted across the approximately 640 repertoires, and roughly 11 million of these chains were shared by at least two donors. A nearest-neighbor algorithm error-corrected the raw reads and collapsed the reads into unique sequences, merging closely related sequences to remove PCR and sequencing errors. CDR3 sequences were aligned to IMGT reference sequences to assign V, D and J gene segments. Each retained sequence needed at least a six-nucleotide match to both a V gene segment and a J gene segment. A rearrangement counted as productive if the CDR3 had no stop codons and remained in frame with V and J, and every other rearrangement counted as non-productive. CDR3 was defined according to IMGT convention as the region running from the second conserved V-encoded cysteine to the conserved J-encoded phenylalanine. The earlier analysis of around 640 of the donors excluded sequences that lacked an unambiguous match to a single V gene segment. In an earlier analysis of several hundred of the donors, a V segment was called functional when productive rearrangements were above 56.7%, and segregating when the standard deviation between donors exceeded 5%. To diagnose cytomegalovirus status from the catalog of TCR beta chain sequences, a statistical classification framework was built. A later analysis assigned V and J genes by comparing TCR nucleotide sequences with IMGT/GENE-DB human TR gene sequences. Using the TCRdist pipeline, a later analysis assigned CDR3 sequences along with most-parsimonious VDJ recombination scenarios. A later analysis defined each TCR beta chain by its CDR3 amino acid sequence plus V-gene family, and excluded reads lacking a unique V-gene family. A later analysis removed nearly 600 highly shared, low-generation-probability nucleotide sequences to deal with suspected cross-contamination and a sequencing artifact. A later analysis calculated a clonal expansion index for each public chain from normalized within-repertoire ranks of inferred template counts. In a later analysis, generation probabilities were computed with a VDJ recombination model fitted to out-of-frame rearrangements, and the resulting probabilities were checked against IGoR. A later analysis scored TCR-TCR, TCR-HLA and TCR-CMV co-occurrence with hypergeometric tests, applying a repertoire-size bias correction to TCR pairs. To estimate false discovery rates, a later analysis permuted the HLA or CMV assignments 20 times. In a later analysis, co-occurring TCRs were grouped using DBSCAN, with TCRdist sequence similarity added in when clustering inside HLA-allele-positive subsets. Co-occurrence clustering excluded repertoires with fewer than 30,000 or more than 120,000 public chains, plus five with anomalous nucleotide sharing. This immuneACCESS table, as held by TCRdb, lists in-frame sequences with V and J called but not all clones. Of the missing ones, under half trace to an unresolved V gene in checked studies; the others have no known cause. Clone size and V and J calls were adopted from that table, with D and trimming inferred from the DNA. Present in this sample are approximately 200,000 clones, 60% to 80% of which were seen just once. Around 3.3% of the sample is taken by the ten largest.

The cohort consisted of 600 to 750 healthy bone marrow donors. At the time of sampling, all cohort members were nominally healthy, though unrecorded immune exposures were likely present. The donor was CMV seropositive and was included in the group of 250 to 300 seropositive cohort members. A peripheral blood sample was provided by each donor, and peripheral blood mononuclear cells were used for TCR beta sequencing. The Qiagen DNeasy Blood Extraction Kit was used to extract genomic DNA from the blood cell samples. The sequence derives from a woman aged 25 to 39 in good health and CMV-seropositive. Sequenced: PBMCs. The chain joins TRBV27 to TRBJ1-2, with TRBD1 identical over 8 junction bases. The CDR3 in this case is CASSFRQGWGYTF. The bases read TGTGCCAGCAGTTTCAGACAGGGGTGGGGCTACACCTTC.